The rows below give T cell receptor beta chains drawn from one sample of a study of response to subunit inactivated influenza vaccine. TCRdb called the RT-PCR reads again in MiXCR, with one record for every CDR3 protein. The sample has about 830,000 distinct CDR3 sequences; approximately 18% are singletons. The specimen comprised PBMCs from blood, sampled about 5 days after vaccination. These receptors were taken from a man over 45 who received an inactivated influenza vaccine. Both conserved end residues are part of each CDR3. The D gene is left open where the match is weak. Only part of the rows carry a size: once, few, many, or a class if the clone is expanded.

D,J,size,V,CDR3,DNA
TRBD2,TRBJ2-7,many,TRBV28,CASRSGGFYEQYF,TGTGCCAGCAGGTCGGGAGGATTCTACGAGCAGTACTTC
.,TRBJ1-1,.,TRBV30,CAWTLTLNTEAFF,TGTGCCTGGACCCTTACACTGAACACTGAAGCTTTCTTT
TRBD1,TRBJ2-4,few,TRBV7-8,CASSLEPQGARIQYF,TGTGCCAGCAGCTTAGAACCACAGGGGGCACGCATTCAGTACTTC
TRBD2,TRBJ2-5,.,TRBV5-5,CASSLALAGNQETQYF,TGTGCCAGCAGCTTGGCCCTAGCGGGAAACCAAGAGACCCAGTACTTC
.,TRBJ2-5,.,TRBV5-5,CASSPQGGSLMETQYF,TGTGCCAGCAGTCCACAGGGTGGGAGTTTGATGGAGACCCAGTACTTC
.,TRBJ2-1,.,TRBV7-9,CASSRELGASYNEQFF,TGTGCCAGCAGCCGAGAATTGGGAGCATCCTACAATGAGCAGTTCTTC
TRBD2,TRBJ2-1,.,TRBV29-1,CSDREGRSYNEQFF,TGCAGCGACCGGGAGGGCAGGTCCTACAATGAGCAGTTCTTC
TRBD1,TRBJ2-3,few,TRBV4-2,CASSQPQGTGRDTQYF,TGTGCCAGCAGCCAACCACAAGGGACAGGACGGGATACGCAGTATTTT
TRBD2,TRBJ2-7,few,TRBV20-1,CSARDSGRVIYEQYF,TGCAGTGCTAGGGATAGCGGGAGGGTTATTTACGAGCAGTACTTC
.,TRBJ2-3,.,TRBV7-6,CASSLTDRNTDTQYF,TGTGCCAGCAGCTTGACGGACAGAAACACAGATACGCAGTATTTT